A single T cell receptor (beta chain) is shown here with its context. Sequenced by immunoSEQ multiplex PCR; TCRdb stores in-frame clones only, minus some. Of 120,000 to 150,000 clones detected, 88% appear once; the ten largest clones hold over 2%. The CDR3 is 15 amino acids. Germline V lookup: CDR1 SGHNT, CDR2 YYREEE (reference sequence). V was clipped by 0 bases and J by 6 bases, with 16 bases between them. The data stem from a study of blood T cell repertoires in COVID-19. The clonotype comes from a human donor in a cohort sampled during active COVID-19. The specimen was peripheral blood. V and J are TRBV5-4 and TRBJ2-7; D not certain. Here the CDR3 DNA reads TGTGCCAGCAGCTTGGGCGGCGGATACCCCGTCGAGCAGTACTTC. Translation: CASSLGGGYPVEQYF.